Listed here are 13 T cell receptor beta chains from one sample, sequenced in a study of regulatory T cells in long-lasting Graves disease. Documented time point: newly diagnosed GD, antithyroid drugs for less than 3 months. RNA from PBMCs was the source of the TCR library. HTBI primers from iRepertoire and Arm-PCR of CDR3 regions yielded the TCR beta libraries. TCRdb re-analysed the multiplex PCR reads in MiXCR, keeping a single row per CDR3 protein. The sample shows roughly 400,000 distinct CDR3 sequences, about a sixth of them seen only once. The data also belong to a second study, concerning T cells in Graves' hyperthyroidism and ophthalmopathy.

Sample: peripheral blood mononuclear cells (PBMCs), taken at new diagnosis, from a patient treated with antithyroid drugs. The origin of the receptors is a woman aged 18-29 years with Graves disease.

This clonotype was found many times. The chain carries TRBV10-2 and TRBJ2-5, with D possibly TRBD2 on 6 matching bases. Between the trimmed V and J ends, which lost 2 bases and 4 bases, there was a span of 17 bases. The CDR3 has 16 amino acids. Germline V CDR1 and CDR2: WSHSY, SAAADI. CDR3 coding DNA: TGCGCCAGCAGTGAGGACTGGAGGGGCCGGGGAGAGACCCAGTACTTC. The encoded protein is CASSEDWRGRGETQYF.

The V call is TRBV2, the J call TRBJ2-1, with TRBD2 matching 14 bases. The V and J ends lost 6 bases and 10 bases, in that order; junction bases with no gene match: 8. The CDR3 runs 15 residues. Looked up from germline, CDR1 is SNHLY and CDR2 is FYNNEI. The CDR3, as DNA: TGTGCCAGCAGCCCCGGGACTAGCGGGGGCTACGAGCAGTTCTTC. It translates to CASSPGTSGGYEQFF.

This clonotype was seen at least ten times. The rearrangement joins TRBV29-1 to TRBJ2-7, with D possibly being TRBD2 (6 bases). The CDR3 has 11 residues. V gave up 4 bases and J gave up 7 bases, with 11 bases separating them. Germline values: CDR1 SQVTM, CDR2 ANQGSEA. The CDR3 DNA reads TGCAGCGTTGCTTCGACTAGAGAGCAGTACTTC. Protein sequence: CSVASTREQYF.

This clonotype was detected a few times. This rearrangement joins TRBV20-1 to TRBJ1-3; 9 bases agree with TRBD1. J gave up 7 bases and V 0 bases, and 1 base lay outside the gene matches. There are 13 residues in the CDR3. The germline gives CDR1 DFQATT, CDR2 SNEGSKA (reference sequence). The chain's CDR3 is CSARDDRGNTIYF. DNA for the CDR3: TGCAGTGCTAGAGATGACAGGGGGAACACCATATATTTT.

This clonotype was seen ten or more times. The CDR3 nucleotides read TGTGCCAGCAGTCAAGACAGCCTTAATGAAAAACTGTTTTTT. Translating it yields CASSQDSLNEKLFF. The V gene is TRBV11-1, the J gene TRBJ1-4; D is possibly TRBD1 (5 bases). Germline V gene data show CDR1 as SGHAT and CDR2 as FQDESV (reference sequence). This CDR3 is built from 14 residues. V lost 6 bases, J lost 4 bases, and 12 bases lay in between.

This clonotype was counted between two and nine times. The chain joins TRBV14 to TRBJ2-1; 12 bases fit TRBD2. Trimming at V came to 3 bases and at J to 6 bases, leaving 6 bases not matched to a gene. Per germline, CDR1 SGHDN and CDR2 FVKESK. The CDR3 contains 16 residues. DNA for the CDR3: TGTGCCAGCAGCCATTTGGGACTAGCGGGTATCAATGAGCAGTTCTTC. It codes for CASSHLGLAGINEQFF.

This clonotype was recorded many times. CDR3 amino acids: CASSGATGQETQYF. The DNA for the CDR3 is TGTGCCAGCAGTGGGGCGACAGGACAAGAGACCCAGTACTTC. The gene calls are TRBV2 and TRBJ2-5, with D perhaps TRBD1 (6 bases). The CDR3 totals 14 residues. Trimming removed 4 bases at V and 2 bases at J, with 11 bases between. The germline CDR1 and CDR2 sequences are SNHLY and FYNNEI.

This clonotype was seen many times. The chain joins TRBV11-3 to TRBJ2-1, with a tentative D call TRBD2 (5 bases). V lost 4 bases and J lost 6, with 10 bases in between. Germline V gene sequence: CDR1 SGHNT, CDR2 YENEEA. The CDR3 has 13 amino acids. CDR3 loop: CASSSRSGNEQFF. The CDR3 nucleotides are TGTGCCAGCAGCTCCCGGAGCGGCAATGAGCAGTTCTTC.

In this sample, this clonotype turned up many times. V is TRBV28 and J is TRBJ2-7; D not certain. CDR1 and CDR2 (germline): MDHEN, SYDVKM. The CDR3 length is 14 residues. V was trimmed by 7 bases and J by 0 bases, leaving 13 bases between them. CDR3 amino acids: CASTVGRSSYEQYF. The CDR3 DNA reads as TGTGCCAGCACGGTTGGACGGAGCTCCTACGAGCAGTACTTC.

A few counts support this clonotype. This chain uses TRBV3-1 with TRBJ2-3, with 9 positions matching TRBD2. The CDR3 spans 15 residues. Losses at the gene ends were 4 bases for V and 4 bases for J; bases not matched to a gene: 6. CDR1 and CDR2 from the germline V gene are LGHDT and YNNKEL (reference sequence). The chain's CDR3 is CASSLAGAHADTQYF. In DNA form, the CDR3 reads TGTGCCAGCAGCCTAGCGGGAGCTCATGCAGATACGCAGTATTTT.

This clonotype was found many times. The chain has TRBV20-1 and TRBJ2-3; 10 nucleotides line up with TRBD2. CDR1 DFQATT and CDR2 SNEGSKA come from the germline V gene (reference sequence). This CDR3 has 14 residues. Trimming took 5 bases from V and 3 from J; bases not matched to a gene: 5. The CDR3 loop reads CSAVAGGLTDTQYF. The CDR3 nucleotides read TGCAGTGCTGTAGCGGGAGGACTTACAGATACGCAGTATTTT.

This clonotype was observed a few times. The genes are TRBV6-1 and TRBJ1-1; the D gene is possibly TRBD1 (5 bases). The CDR3 is 12 residues long. CDR1 is MNHNS and CDR2 is SASEGT in the germline V gene. Trimming removed 5 bases from V and 8 bases from J, with 12 bases in between. CDR3 nucleotides: TGTGCCAGCAGTAATACAGGCCCGGAAGCTTTCTTT. Protein product: CASSNTGPEAFF.

This clonotype was detected ten times or more. This rearrangement joins TRBV28 to TRBJ1-2, with D possibly being TRBD1 (5 bases). Deletions cut 6 bases from V and 9 bases from J, with 26 bases between. CDR1 MDHEN and CDR2 SYDVKM come from the germline V gene. This CDR3 spans 16 amino acids. The CDR3 nucleotides are TGTGCCAGCAGAATGACGTGGGGACGGGCTTCTGAGCGCTACACCTTC. Its protein product is CASRMTWGRASERYTF.